This T cell receptor beta chain was sequenced for a study of cytomegalovirus exposure and HLA in healthy donors. For this clone: What it recognizes is unknown.

Overall study results and limits: Using a false discovery rate of 0.05, a later analysis showed that 15,000 to 20,000 TCR beta sequences were associated with HLA alleles. With DRB1 most and HLA-C fewest, TCR association rates differed between HLA loci in a later analysis. Immune exposure data for these donors was limited to CMV serostatus. Cytomegalovirus status, reportedly, was diagnosed with high specificity and sensitivity by the classifier.

The study ran its PCR with 60 Vbeta and 13 Jbeta primers. Using immunoSEQ multiplex PCR, the repertoire was profiled, and TCRdb retains in-frame clones only, with some absent. The listing contains 130,000 to 150,000 clones. In germline, CDR1 is SGHAT, CDR2 FQNNGV. Trimming at V came to 0 bases and at J to 9 bases, leaving 9 bases not matched to a gene. The CDR3 spans 16 residues. The material sequenced was PBMCs. The chain carries TRBV11-2 and TRBJ2-4, with TRBD2 matching 9 bases. This TCR came from a man aged 35-49 years in good health and CMV-seronegative. The CDR3 sequence: CASSLEASGELAIQYF. As DNA, the CDR3 is TGTGCCAGCAGCTTAGAAGCTAGCGGGGAGCTGGCCATTCAGTACTTC. Full variable domain (rest looked up from reference TRBV11-2 and TRBJ2-4): EAGVAQSPRYKIIEKRQSVAFWCNPISGHATLYWYQQILGQGPKLLIQFQNNGVVDDSQLPKDRFSAERLKGVDSTLKIQPAKLEDSAVYLCASSLEASGELAIQYFGAGTRLSVL.